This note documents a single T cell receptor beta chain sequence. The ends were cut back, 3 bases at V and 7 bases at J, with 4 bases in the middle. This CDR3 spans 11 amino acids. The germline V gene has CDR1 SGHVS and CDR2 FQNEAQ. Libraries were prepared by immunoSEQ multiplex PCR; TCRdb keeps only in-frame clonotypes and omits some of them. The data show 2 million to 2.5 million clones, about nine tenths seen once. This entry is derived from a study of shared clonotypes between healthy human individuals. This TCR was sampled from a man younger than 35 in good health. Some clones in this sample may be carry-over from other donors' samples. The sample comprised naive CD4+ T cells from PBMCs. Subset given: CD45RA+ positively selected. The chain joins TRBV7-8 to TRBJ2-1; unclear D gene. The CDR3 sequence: CASSFRNEQFF. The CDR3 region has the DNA TGTGCCAGCAGCTTTAGGAATGAGCAGTTCTTC.